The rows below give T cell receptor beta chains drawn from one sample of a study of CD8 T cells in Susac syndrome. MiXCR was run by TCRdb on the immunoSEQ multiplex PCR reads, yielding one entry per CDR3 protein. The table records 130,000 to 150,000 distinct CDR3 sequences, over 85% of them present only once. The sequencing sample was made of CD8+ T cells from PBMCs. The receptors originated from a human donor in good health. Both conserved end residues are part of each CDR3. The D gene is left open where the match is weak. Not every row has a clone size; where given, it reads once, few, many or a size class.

TGTGCCACTTTACCGGGACCGGGTAATGAGCAGTTCTTC,CATLPGPGNEQFF,NA,NA,TRBV15,TRBJ2-1
TGCAGTGCTAGAGATCCTGTAGAACTAGCCGCTTTTCCCTACGAGCAGTACTTC,CSARDPVELAAFPYEQYF,NA,NA,TRBV20-1,TRBJ2-7
TGTGCCAGCGCCGCTAGCGGCTCCTACAATGAGCAGTTCTTC,CASAASGSYNEQFF,NA,TRBD2,TRBV18,TRBJ2-1
TGTGCCAGCAGTTTTAGAGCGGGAGGTCTCGAGCAGTACTTC,CASSFRAGGLEQYF,NA,TRBD2,TRBV27,TRBJ2-7
TGCGCCAGCAGCCAATCGGAGGGGGCAGAGACCCAGTACTTC,CASSQSEGAETQYF,NA,NA,TRBV4-3,TRBJ2-5
TGTGCCAGCAAAGACGCCCTAGGGACTGAAGCTTTCTTT,CASKDALGTEAFF,NA,NA,TRBV6-2/TRBV6-3,TRBJ1-1
TGCGCCAGCAGCTTCGGGACAGCAGCATACGAGCAGTACTTC,CASSFGTAAYEQYF,NA,TRBD1,TRBV5-1,TRBJ2-7
TGTGCCAGCAGCGTCTCAGGGTACAATCAGCCCCAGCATTTT,CASSVSGYNQPQHF,NA,NA,TRBV25-1,TRBJ1-5
TGTGCCAGCAGTTTCTCGAACACTGAAGCTTTCTTT,CASSFSNTEAFF,NA,NA,TRBV12-3/TRBV12-4,TRBJ1-1
TGTGCCAGCAGTTTATCGAGGGCAAACACAGATACGCAGTATTTT,CASSLSRANTDTQYF,NA,NA,TRBV27,TRBJ2-3
TGCGCCAGCAGCCAAGATGAAGGGTCGGGGACAGATACGCAGTATTTT,CASSQDEGSGTDTQYF,NA,NA,TRBV4-3,TRBJ2-3
TGTGCCAGCAATCTGCGGCTTGGACTAGCGGGAGACGGTAGCACAGATACGCAGTATTTT,CASNLRLGLAGDGSTDTQYF,NA,TRBD2,TRBV28,TRBJ2-3
TGTGCCAGCAGCCAAGATATCATGCCTAGCGGGCTGCTAGGAGTTCTGCATACGCAGTATTTT,CASSQDIMPSGLLGVLHTQYF,NA,TRBD2,TRBV3-1,TRBJ2-3
TGCACTTTGACAGTCTACAATGAGCAGTTCTTC,CTLTVYNEQFF,NA,NA,TRBV20-1,TRBJ2-1
TGTGCCAGCAGGCCCCTCGGGACCTACGAGCAGTACTTC,CASRPLGTYEQYF,NA,NA,TRBV28,TRBJ2-7
TGTGCCAGCAGCTTGCTGGAACTTGAGCAGTTCTTC,CASSLLELEQFF,NA,NA,TRBV5-6,TRBJ2-1
TGTGCCAGCAGCCATGGGACGGGCGGCGGCTACACCTTC,CASSHGTGGGYTF,NA,NA,TRBV27,TRBJ1-2
TGCAGCGTTGAAGGGACTAGCGGGAGGACCTACAATGAGCAGTTCTTC,CSVEGTSGRTYNEQFF,NA,TRBD2,TRBV29-1,TRBJ2-1
TGTGCCACCAATGACAGGGACGGAGAGACCCAGTACTTC,CATNDRDGETQYF,NA,TRBD1,TRBV24-1,TRBJ2-5
TGTGCCACCAGCAGAGATGAGGGGTATGGCTACACCTTC,CATSRDEGYGYTF,NA,NA,TRBV15,TRBJ1-2
TGTGCCACCAGCAGAGATCAACAGCTTAGCAATCAGCCCCAGCATTTT,CATSRDQQLSNQPQHF,NA,NA,TRBV15,TRBJ1-5
TGCAGTGCGCCCGGGACGGATTATCAGCCCCAGCATTTT,CSAPGTDYQPQHF,NA,NA,TRBV20-1,TRBJ1-5
TGTGCCAGCAGCGTAGAGTACAATGAGCAGTTCTTC,CASSVEYNEQFF,NA,NA,TRBV5-4,TRBJ2-1
TGCAGTGCTAGTGTTCTGACTAGCGGGAGTGCTGAGCAGTTCTTC,CSASVLTSGSAEQFF,NA,TRBD2,TRBV20-1,TRBJ2-1
TGTGCCAGCAGGGCCTCCGGGACTCTCCAAGAGACCCAGTACTTC,CASRASGTLQETQYF,few,NA,TRBV2,TRBJ2-5
TGCAGTGCAACCGGGACGGAATCCTACGAGCAGTACTTC,CSATGTESYEQYF,NA,NA,TRBV20-1,TRBJ2-7
TGTGCCAGCAGCCCGACAGGGATTCAGCCCCAGCATTTT,CASSPTGIQPQHF,NA,TRBD1,TRBV12-3/TRBV12-4,TRBJ1-5
TGTGCCAGCAGCGTAGGATTAGCCGGGGAGCTGTTTTTT,CASSVGLAGELFF,NA,NA,TRBV9,TRBJ2-2
TGTGCCACCAGTGCGGAAAGCTCCTACGAGCAGTACTTC,CATSAESSYEQYF,NA,NA,TRBV24-1,TRBJ2-7
TGCAGCGTTGGACTAGCGGGAGAGGTAGATACGCAGTATTTT,CSVGLAGEVDTQYF,NA,TRBD2,TRBV29-1,TRBJ2-3
TGTGCCAGCAGCTTAGAGACAACTACAGATACGCAGTATTTT,CASSLETTTDTQYF,NA,NA,TRBV11-1,TRBJ2-3
TGTGCCACCAGCTTCGGGCGGGTCTACGAGCAGTACTTC,CATSFGRVYEQYF,NA,NA,TRBV15,TRBJ2-7
TGTGCCACCAGCAGCCCGACAGGGGCCACTGAAGCTTTCTTT,CATSSPTGATEAFF,NA,TRBD1,TRBV15,TRBJ1-1
TGTGCCAGCAGTGGAGGAGGGACTAGCATAGGCCACGAGCAGTACTTC,CASSGGGTSIGHEQYF,NA,TRBD2,TRBV27,TRBJ2-7
TGTGCCAGCAGCCCCCCGGGGGATGAGCAGTTCTTC,CASSPPGDEQFF,NA,NA,TRBV7-9,TRBJ2-1
TGTGCCAGCAGCCCAACTAGCGGACTCCCCTACGAGCAGTACTTC,CASSPTSGLPYEQYF,NA,TRBD2,TRBV13,TRBJ2-7
TGTGCCAGCAGCCGTACTAGCGGGAGGGGAGGGGTCCAAGAGACCCAGTACTTC,CASSRTSGRGGVQETQYF,NA,TRBD2,TRBV28,TRBJ2-5
TGTGCCAGCAGCTTCCGTCCCTCCGCCGGGGAGCTGTTTTTT,CASSFRPSAGELFF,NA,NA,TRBV7-2,TRBJ2-2
TGTGCCAGCAGCTTCCGACTAGTGGAGACCCAGTACTTC,CASSFRLVETQYF,NA,NA,TRBV7-8,TRBJ2-5
TGCAGTGCCGCACCCATCTATGGCTACACCTTC,CSAAPIYGYTF,NA,NA,TRBV20-1,TRBJ1-2
TGTGCCAGCAGCGGTATTTTCGGGGAGCTGTTTTTT,CASSGIFGELFF,NA,NA,TRBV7-9,TRBJ2-2
TGCAGTGTACCAGGGGCTGGGGACACTGAAGCTTTCTTT,CSVPGAGDTEAFF,NA,NA,TRBV29-1,TRBJ1-1
TGTGCCAGCATCTCCACTAGCGGGGGGGCTAATGAGCAGTTCTTC,CASISTSGGANEQFF,NA,TRBD2,TRBV27,TRBJ2-1
TGTACCAGCAGCCCGGGTAGTGGTTATGGCTACACCTTC,CTSSPGSGYGYTF,NA,NA,TRBV11-2,TRBJ1-2
TGTGCCAGCAGACAAACTAGCGGCGGGGAGCTGTTTTTT,CASRQTSGGELFF,once,TRBD2,TRBV4-2,TRBJ2-2
TGTGCCAGCAGCCAATTTGGGGGCCAAGATGAGCAGTTCTTC,CASSQFGGQDEQFF,NA,NA,TRBV3-1,TRBJ2-1
TGTGCCAGCAGAATCGGACAGGGAATCACTGAAGCTTTCTTT,CASRIGQGITEAFF,NA,TRBD1,TRBV27,TRBJ1-1
TGTGCCAGCAGCTTGGAGGCGGGAGGGCCCCACAATGAGCAGTTCTTC,CASSLEAGGPHNEQFF,NA,TRBD2,TRBV5-4,TRBJ2-1
TGTGCCAGCAGTTATCGGACTAGCGGGATCTACGAGCAGTACTTC,CASSYRTSGIYEQYF,NA,TRBD2,TRBV6-5,TRBJ2-7